The sequence of this T cell receptor (beta chain) was determined in a study of T cell responses to AZD1222 COVID-19 vaccine. Findings of the study overall: Increases in Spike-specific TCR breadth and depth were seen after two AZD1222 doses. Vaccine-associated CD4 TCRs spanned spike, dominant at 160-218 and 743-854. Only a handful of people who got AZD1222 tested seropositive at baseline. Sampled repertoires all dated from after the peak T cell response.

Clones were read by immunoSEQ multiplex PCR, and TCRdb kept only the in-frame ones, dropping some. The data show tens of thousands of clones, with around 90% seen just once and 4.9% held by the top ten. The CDR3 is 14 amino acids. The V gene's germline CDR1 is SGHTA and CDR2 FQGNSA. Trimming took off 1 base at V and 5 bases at J, with 9 bases between the two ends. For this clone: Its antigen is still unknown.

This rearrangement joins TRBV7-2 to TRBJ2-1; unclear D gene. This sequence originates from an adult in good health. Source: peripheral blood, taken on day 0 of AZD1222 vaccination. The CDR3 DNA reads as TGTGCCAGCAGCTTAGATTGGCTCCACAATGAGCAGTTCTTC. The encoded protein is CASSLDWLHNEQFF.